Sequencing of this T cell receptor (beta chain) was carried out in a study of blood T cell repertoires in COVID-19. TCRdb's table, derived via immunoSEQ multiplex PCR, lists solely in-frame clones and lacks some. Of about 19,000 clones in the sample, approximately 88% were seen once. CDR3 length: 11 amino acids. V shed 5 bases and J shed 4 bases, with 6 bases lying between them. The germline V gene encodes CDR1 SGHVS and CDR2 FQNEAQ. The chain carries TRBV7-8 and TRBJ2-7; D remains unclear. The TCR was taken from a human donor in a cohort sampled during active COVID-19. The sequencing input was peripheral blood. DNA for the CDR3: TGTGCCAGCAGCCTCTTGTACGAGCAGTACTTC. Translation: CASSLLYEQYF.